A selection of T cell receptor beta chains follows, all from one sample in a study of blood T cell repertoires in COVID-19. Some clones are missing from TCRdb's copy, which holds only in-frame ones; the method was immunoSEQ multiplex PCR. The repertoire holds 140,000 to 150,000 clones, with 80% as singletons. The sequencing input was peripheral blood. These TCRs come from a man in his sixties with active or convalescent COVID-19. Both conserved end residues are part of each CDR3. D genes are given only for firm matches. Part of the rows lack a size; the others show once, few, many or a class for expanded clones.

v_call: TRBV28; d_call: TRBD1; clone_size: -; j_call: TRBJ1-5; cdr3_aa: CASSYRGPNQPQHF; cdr3_nt: TGTGCCAGCAGTTACAGGGGCCCCAATCAGCCCCAGCATTTT
v_call: TRBV7-8; d_call: TRBD1; clone_size: few; j_call: TRBJ1-4; cdr3_aa: CASTQGTGAEKLFF; cdr3_nt: TGTGCCAGCACCCAAGGGACAGGGGCCGAAAAACTGTTTTTT
v_call: TRBV14; d_call: -; clone_size: -; j_call: TRBJ2-2; cdr3_aa: CASSQLRVPTGELFF; cdr3_nt: TGTGCCAGCAGCCAACTCAGGGTTCCCACCGGGGAGCTGTTTTTT
v_call: TRBV13; d_call: TRBD1; clone_size: -; j_call: TRBJ2-7; cdr3_aa: CASLPGYTSNRGPGYEQYF; cdr3_nt: TGTGCCAGCCTTCCGGGCTACACCTCCAACAGGGGGCCCGGGTACGAGCAGTACTTC
v_call: TRBV27; d_call: -; clone_size: -; j_call: TRBJ2-4; cdr3_aa: CASSLSGVKNIQYF; cdr3_nt: TGTGCCAGCAGTTTATCAGGGGTCAAAAACATTCAGTACTTC
v_call: TRBV6-2/TRBV6-3; d_call: TRBD2; clone_size: once; j_call: TRBJ2-7; cdr3_aa: CASSPAGENYEQYF; cdr3_nt: TGTGCCAGCAGCCCAGCGGGAGAAAACTACGAGCAGTACTTC
v_call: TRBV7-8; d_call: TRBD1; clone_size: -; j_call: TRBJ1-5; cdr3_aa: CASSSRDSHQPQHF; cdr3_nt: TGTGCCAGCAGCTCCCGGGACAGTCATCAGCCCCAGCATTTT
v_call: TRBV15; d_call: -; clone_size: few; j_call: TRBJ2-3; cdr3_aa: CATSKISGGTDTQYF; cdr3_nt: TGTGCCACCAGCAAAATTAGCGGCGGCACAGATACGCAGTATTTT
v_call: TRBV28; d_call: -; clone_size: -; j_call: TRBJ2-4; cdr3_aa: CASSRQRNIQYF; cdr3_nt: TGTGCCAGCAGTCGACAGAGAAACATTCAGTACTTC
v_call: TRBV2; d_call: -; clone_size: -; j_call: TRBJ2-1; cdr3_aa: CASSKRRDSQFF; cdr3_nt: TGTGCCAGCAGTAAACGCCGGGACTCGCAGTTCTTC
v_call: TRBV5-4; d_call: TRBD1; clone_size: -; j_call: TRBJ1-2; cdr3_aa: CASSSTRQGLFGYTF; cdr3_nt: TGTGCCAGCAGCTCTACCCGACAGGGTTTATTTGGCTACACCTTC
v_call: TRBV6-5; d_call: TRBD1; clone_size: -; j_call: TRBJ1-2; cdr3_aa: CASSYEGTGVYGYTF; cdr3_nt: TGTGCCAGCAGTTACGAGGGCACAGGGGTCTATGGCTACACCTTC
v_call: TRBV12-5; d_call: TRBD2; clone_size: -; j_call: TRBJ2-2; cdr3_aa: CASGLSSGRGNTGELFF; cdr3_nt: TGTGCTAGTGGTTTGTCTAGCGGGAGAGGGAACACCGGGGAGCTGTTTTTT
v_call: TRBV29-1; d_call: TRBD1; clone_size: -; j_call: TRBJ2-5; cdr3_aa: CSGGGQGGEETQYF; cdr3_nt: TGCAGCGGTGGAGGACAGGGGGGTGAAGAGACCCAGTACTTC
v_call: TRBV15; d_call: -; clone_size: few; j_call: TRBJ1-2; cdr3_aa: CATSRGVYGYTF; cdr3_nt: TGTGCCACCAGCAGAGGAGTCTATGGCTACACCTTC
v_call: TRBV7-6; d_call: -; clone_size: once; j_call: TRBJ1-1; cdr3_aa: CASSTPVEGARWVKAEAFF; cdr3_nt: TGTGCCAGCAGCACCCCCGTGGAAGGGGCGCGTTGGGTCAAGGCTGAAGCTTTCTTT
v_call: TRBV27; d_call: TRBD2; clone_size: -; j_call: TRBJ2-1; cdr3_aa: CASSSGSSYNEQFF; cdr3_nt: TGTGCCAGCAGTAGCGGGAGCTCCTACAATGAGCAGTTCTTC
v_call: TRBV7-3; d_call: -; clone_size: -; j_call: TRBJ1-2; cdr3_aa: CASSPHSTGTGYGYTF; cdr3_nt: TGTGCCAGCAGCCCCCATTCAACGGGAACAGGGTATGGCTACACCTTC
v_call: TRBV28; d_call: -; clone_size: -; j_call: TRBJ1-5; cdr3_aa: CASSLSGVGGNQPQHF; cdr3_nt: TGTGCCAGCAGTTTATCGGGGGTAGGGGGCAATCAGCCCCAGCATTTT
v_call: TRBV12-3/TRBV12-4; d_call: -; clone_size: -; j_call: TRBJ1-1; cdr3_aa: CASTGKGAAFF; cdr3_nt: TGTGCCAGCACCGGGAAGGGAGCAGCTTTCTTT
v_call: TRBV10-3; d_call: TRBD2; clone_size: -; j_call: TRBJ2-7; cdr3_aa: CAISEGTSLTYEQYF; cdr3_nt: TGTGCCATCAGTGAAGGGACTAGCCTCACCTACGAGCAGTACTTC
v_call: TRBV19; d_call: TRBD1; clone_size: once; j_call: TRBJ1-5; cdr3_aa: CASSIEQGARVPKQPQHF; cdr3_nt: TGTGCCAGTAGTATAGAGCAGGGGGCGCGGGTACCCAAACAGCCCCAGCATTTT
v_call: TRBV4-1; d_call: TRBD1; clone_size: -; j_call: TRBJ2-2; cdr3_aa: CASSHTGTGGLNTGELFF; cdr3_nt: TGCGCCAGCAGCCACACCGGGACAGGGGGCCTAAACACCGGGGAGCTGTTTTTT
v_call: TRBV4-3; d_call: -; clone_size: few; j_call: TRBJ2-2; cdr3_aa: CASSQDNKGDLANTGELFF; cdr3_nt: TGCGCCAGCAGCCAAGATAATAAGGGGGATTTAGCGAACACCGGGGAGCTGTTTTTT
v_call: TRBV9; d_call: TRBD2; clone_size: -; j_call: TRBJ2-7; cdr3_aa: CASSGLGTSGRSEQYF; cdr3_nt: TGTGCCAGCAGTGGACTCGGGACTAGCGGGCGGAGCGAGCAGTACTTC
v_call: TRBV7-6; d_call: -; clone_size: -; j_call: TRBJ1-1; cdr3_aa: CASSSEPSRGEAFF; cdr3_nt: TGTGCCAGCAGCTCAGAGCCCAGTCGCGGTGAAGCTTTCTTT
v_call: TRBV5-6; d_call: -; clone_size: -; j_call: TRBJ2-1; cdr3_aa: CASSRSASANNEQFF; cdr3_nt: TGTGCCAGCAGCCGCAGCGCTAGCGCAAACAATGAGCAGTTCTTC
v_call: TRBV18; d_call: TRBD1; clone_size: -; j_call: TRBJ1-2; cdr3_aa: CASSRQGNYGYTF; cdr3_nt: TGTGCCAGCTCCCGACAGGGGAACTATGGCTACACCTTC
v_call: TRBV7-6; d_call: -; clone_size: -; j_call: TRBJ2-3; cdr3_aa: CASSLNRLDADTQYF; cdr3_nt: TGTGCCAGCAGCTTGAATCGACTAGATGCAGATACGCAGTATTTT
v_call: TRBV20-1; d_call: TRBD1; clone_size: -; j_call: TRBJ2-5; cdr3_aa: CSASRGTGQETQYF; cdr3_nt: TGCAGTGCTAGTCGGGGGACAGGACAAGAGACCCAGTACTTC
v_call: TRBV9; d_call: -; clone_size: -; j_call: TRBJ1-4; cdr3_aa: CASSVGTATNEKLFF; cdr3_nt: TGTGCCAGCAGCGTAGGTACAGCAACTAATGAAAAACTGTTTTTT
v_call: TRBV15; d_call: -; clone_size: once; j_call: TRBJ1-6; cdr3_aa: CATSRDLDSLNSPLHF; cdr3_nt: TGTGCCACCAGCAGAGACCTGGACAGTCTTAATTCACCCCTCCACTTT
v_call: TRBV7-8; d_call: -; clone_size: -; j_call: TRBJ1-5; cdr3_aa: CASSLSPTQYSNQPQHF; cdr3_nt: TGTGCCAGCAGCTTATCCCCTACGCAGTATAGCAACCAGCCCCAGCATTTT
v_call: TRBV2; d_call: -; clone_size: -; j_call: TRBJ2-2; cdr3_aa: CASSVTANTGELFF; cdr3_nt: TGTGCCAGCAGTGTGACAGCCAACACCGGGGAGCTGTTTTTT
v_call: TRBV3-1/TRBV3-2; d_call: TRBD2; clone_size: -; j_call: TRBJ2-7; cdr3_aa: CASSQPGLGAYEQYF; cdr3_nt: TGTGCCAGCAGCCAGCCGGGACTAGGGGCCTACGAGCAGTACTTC
v_call: TRBV19; d_call: TRBD1; clone_size: -; j_call: TRBJ2-3; cdr3_aa: CASSTQGEDTQYF; cdr3_nt: TGTGCCAGTAGTACCCAGGGGGAAGATACGCAGTATTTT
v_call: TRBV5-5; d_call: -; clone_size: -; j_call: TRBJ1-5; cdr3_aa: CASRGDYPYSNGMVSPQHF; cdr3_nt: TGTGCCAGCAGGGGGGACTATCCCTATAGCAATGGAATGGTCAGCCCCCAGCATTTT
v_call: TRBV7-3; d_call: -; clone_size: -; j_call: TRBJ2-7; cdr3_aa: CASSLRSTGAVTYEQYF; cdr3_nt: TGTGCCAGCAGCTTAAGGTCGACAGGAGCGGTAACCTACGAGCAGTACTTC
v_call: TRBV4-2; d_call: TRBD1; clone_size: -; j_call: TRBJ2-7; cdr3_aa: CASSQGTVGTGNYEQYF; cdr3_nt: TGTGCCAGCAGCCAAGGGACGGTAGGGACAGGGAACTACGAGCAGTACTTC
v_call: TRBV27; d_call: -; clone_size: few; j_call: TRBJ1-2; cdr3_aa: CASSLSRGAHGYTF; cdr3_nt: TGTGCCAGCAGTTTATCGCGGGGGGCTCATGGCTACACCTTC
v_call: TRBV19; d_call: TRBD1; clone_size: -; j_call: TRBJ1-5; cdr3_aa: CASSIVGQTQPQHF; cdr3_nt: TGTGCCAGTAGTATAGTGGGACAGACCCAGCCCCAGCATTTT
v_call: TRBV7-2; d_call: TRBD2; clone_size: -; j_call: TRBJ2-3; cdr3_aa: CASSSWTSGDTQYF; cdr3_nt: TGTGCCAGCAGCTCCTGGACTAGCGGAGATACGCAGTATTTT
v_call: TRBV4-2; d_call: TRBD2; clone_size: few; j_call: TRBJ2-1; cdr3_aa: CASSHLKSGAYNEQFF; cdr3_nt: TGTGCCAGCAGCCACCTCAAGAGCGGGGCATACAATGAGCAGTTCTTC
v_call: TRBV3-1/TRBV3-2; d_call: TRBD2; clone_size: once; j_call: TRBJ2-1; cdr3_aa: CASSRRASGFYNEQFF; cdr3_nt: TGTGCCAGCAGCCGGAGGGCTAGCGGGTTCTACAATGAGCAGTTCTTC
v_call: TRBV28; d_call: -; clone_size: -; j_call: TRBJ2-1; cdr3_aa: CASSVYESGNGEQFF; cdr3_nt: TGTGCCAGCAGTGTCTACGAGAGCGGCAACGGAGAGCAGTTCTTC
v_call: TRBV19; d_call: -; clone_size: -; j_call: TRBJ2-7; cdr3_aa: CASSIDLLYEQYF; cdr3_nt: TGTGCCAGTAGTATAGACCTCCTCTACGAGCAGTACTTC
v_call: TRBV13; d_call: TRBD2; clone_size: -; j_call: TRBJ2-7; cdr3_aa: CASTRAGGRNQQYF; cdr3_nt: TGTGCCAGCACCCGGGCGGGAGGTCGGAACCAGCAGTACTTC
v_call: TRBV11-2; d_call: -; clone_size: -; j_call: TRBJ1-2; cdr3_aa: CASSPGGGRFGYTF; cdr3_nt: TGTGCCAGCAGTCCGGGAGGGGGGCGCTTCGGCTACACCTTC
v_call: TRBV19; d_call: TRBD1; clone_size: -; j_call: TRBJ2-1; cdr3_aa: CATRPLSTGDEQFF; cdr3_nt: TGTGCCACCAGGCCCCTTTCTACAGGGGATGAGCAGTTCTTC
v_call: TRBV7-6; d_call: -; clone_size: many; j_call: TRBJ2-1; cdr3_aa: CASSPHEQGRSNEQFF; cdr3_nt: TGTGCCAGCAGCCCACATGAACAGGGCAGATCAAATGAGCAGTTCTTC
v_call: TRBV11-2; d_call: TRBD2; clone_size: -; j_call: TRBJ2-7; cdr3_aa: CASSRTSGGPYEQYF; cdr3_nt: TGTGCCAGCAGCCGGACTAGCGGGGGACCCTACGAGCAGTACTTC